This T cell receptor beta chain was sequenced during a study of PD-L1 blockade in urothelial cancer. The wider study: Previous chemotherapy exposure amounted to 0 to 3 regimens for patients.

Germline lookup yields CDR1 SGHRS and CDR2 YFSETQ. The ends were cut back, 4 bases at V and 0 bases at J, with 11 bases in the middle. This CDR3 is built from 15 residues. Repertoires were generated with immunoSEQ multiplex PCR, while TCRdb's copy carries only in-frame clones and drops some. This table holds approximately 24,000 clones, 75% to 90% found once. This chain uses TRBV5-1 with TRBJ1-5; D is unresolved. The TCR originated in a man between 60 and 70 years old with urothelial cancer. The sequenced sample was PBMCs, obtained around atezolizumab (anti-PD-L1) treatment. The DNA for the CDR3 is TGCGCCAGCAGCCCGGACGGGGTTAGCAATCAGCCCCAGCATTTT. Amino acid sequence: CASSPDGVSNQPQHF.